This TCR beta chain was captured in a study of blood T cell repertoires in COVID-19. V shed 6 bases and J shed 2 bases, with 12 bases lying between them. The germline V gene encodes CDR1 LNHDA and CDR2 SQIVND (reference sequence). CDR3 length equals 14 residues. Assay used: immunoSEQ multiplex PCR; TCRdb lists only in-frame clones, some missing. The table has 200,000 to 250,000 clones, almost 90% seen once. Individuals drawn from approximately 22 US areas were about 18 to 100 years old. Those designated as exposed participants met a COVID-19 case within 2 weeks before study entry. J is TRBJ2-3 and V is TRBV19; D is unresolved. Sequencing input: PBMCs or T cells enriched from blood (not recorded which). The sequence came from a man aged 25-45 years who had been exposed to COVID-19. For the CDR3, the DNA is TGTGCCAGTAGCCCCGGCGCGGACACAGATACGCAGTATTTT. This gives the protein CASSPGADTDTQYF.